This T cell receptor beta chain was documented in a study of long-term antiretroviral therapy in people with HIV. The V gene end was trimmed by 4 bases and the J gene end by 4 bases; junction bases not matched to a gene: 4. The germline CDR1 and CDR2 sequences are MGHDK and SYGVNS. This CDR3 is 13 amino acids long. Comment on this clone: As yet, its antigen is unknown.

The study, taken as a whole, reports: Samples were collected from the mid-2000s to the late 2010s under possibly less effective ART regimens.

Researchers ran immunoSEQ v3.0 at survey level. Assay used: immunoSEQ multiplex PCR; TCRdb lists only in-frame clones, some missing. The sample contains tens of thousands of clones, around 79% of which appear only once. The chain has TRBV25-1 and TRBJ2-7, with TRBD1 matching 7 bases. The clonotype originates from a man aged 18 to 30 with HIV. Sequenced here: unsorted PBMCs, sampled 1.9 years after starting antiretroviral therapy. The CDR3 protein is CASSGGTVYEQYF. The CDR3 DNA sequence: TGTGCCAGCAGTGGGGGGACAGTTTACGAGCAGTACTTC.